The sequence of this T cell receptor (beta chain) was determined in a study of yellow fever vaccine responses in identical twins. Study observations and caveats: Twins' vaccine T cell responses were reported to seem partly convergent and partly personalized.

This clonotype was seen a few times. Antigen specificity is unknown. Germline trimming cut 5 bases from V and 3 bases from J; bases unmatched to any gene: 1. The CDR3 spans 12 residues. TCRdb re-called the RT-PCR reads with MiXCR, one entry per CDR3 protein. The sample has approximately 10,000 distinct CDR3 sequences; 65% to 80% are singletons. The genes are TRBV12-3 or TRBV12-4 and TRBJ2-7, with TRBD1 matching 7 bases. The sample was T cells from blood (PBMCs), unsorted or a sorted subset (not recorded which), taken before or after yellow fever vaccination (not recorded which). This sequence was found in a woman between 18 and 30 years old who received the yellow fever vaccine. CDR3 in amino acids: CASSQGVYEQYF. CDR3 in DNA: TGTGCCAGCAGTCAGGGGGTCTACGAGCAGTACTTC.